What follows describes a single TCR beta chain. This entry is derived from a study of shared clonotypes between healthy human individuals. The germline V gene encodes CDR1 MNHEY and CDR2 SVGAGI. V dropped 7 bases and J dropped 7; count of bases not matched to a gene: 7. The CDR3 totals 13 residues. Only in-frame clones appear in the TCRdb table, and some are missing; sequencing was by immunoSEQ multiplex PCR. The data hold under 2,500,000 clones, with approximately 95% observed a single time. The V gene is TRBV6-5, the J gene TRBJ2-7; 10 bases agree with TRBD1. This receptor was identified in a man in his late teens or twenties in good health. What was sequenced was naive CD4+ T cells sorted from blood. Specified subset: CD45RA+ positively selected. This chain's CDR3 is CASTRDRGGEQYF. Written as DNA, the CDR3 is TGTGCCAGCACTCGGGACAGGGGTGGGGAGCAGTACTTC.